At least ten counts were recorded for the clone carrying this TCR beta chain. Its matching antigen is unknown. The cDNA was generated through 5'RACE incorporating 10-nucleotide random UMIs. TCRdb redid the calling of the 5' RACE reads with MiXCR, one entry per CDR3 protein. The table lists around 60,000 distinct CDR3 sequences, approximately 12% of them singletons, with 6% to 8.5% in the top ten. In germline, CDR1 is LGHNA, CDR2 YSLEER. Trimming shortened V by 0 bases and J by 1 base, and 9 bases separated the two germline ends. The CDR3 runs 15 residues. This record belongs to a study of neurological immune-mediated disorders. Findings of the study overall: It was HTLV-1-associated myelopathy that showed the most TCR clonal expansion, while multiple sclerosis showed the least, falling below healthy controls.

Time point defined: longitudinal time-point 1 (baseline). The unsorted libraries had their origin in 2 million PBMCs stored at -80 C. The sequenced material came from PBMCs. The TCR originated in a male donor with HTLV-1-associated myelopathy (HAM/TSP). This chain links TRBV4-3 with TRBJ2-5; no firm D call. This chain's CDR3 is CASSQDRASQETQYF. In DNA, the CDR3 is TGCGCCAGCAGCCAAGATAGGGCTAGCCAAGAGACCCAGTACTTC.